Listed below are T cell receptor beta chains from one sample, sequenced in a study of cytomegalovirus exposure and HLA in healthy donors. TCRdb keeps only in-frame clones here, not all; method: immunoSEQ multiplex PCR. Here the sample spans about 360,000 clones, roughly 88% being singletons. The sequenced material came from PBMCs. These receptors were collected from a woman between 18 and 30 years old in good health and CMV-seronegative. Each CDR3 is given with its conserved first and last residue. D genes are given only for firm matches. Rows may omit the clone size; those that give it use once, few, many or a size class.

abundance: -; d_gene: TRBD1; v_gene: TRBV27; j_gene: TRBJ2-3; CDR3nt: TGTGCCAGCAGTTCGTACACAGGGGGCGATACGCAGTATTTT; CDR3aa: CASSSYTGGDTQYF
abundance: -; d_gene: TRBD1; v_gene: TRBV11-2; j_gene: TRBJ2-1; CDR3nt: TGTGCCAGCAGCTCGGCGTTAAGAAAACAGGGGGCAGAGAGGAATGAGCAGTTCTTC; CDR3aa: CASSSALRKQGAERNEQFF
abundance: -; d_gene: -; v_gene: TRBV5-1; j_gene: TRBJ2-7; CDR3nt: TGCGCCAGCAGCTTGGTCGGGGAGGGGGTACGACGCGAGCAGTACTTC; CDR3aa: CASSLVGEGVRREQYF
abundance: once; d_gene: TRBD2; v_gene: TRBV9; j_gene: TRBJ2-5; CDR3nt: TGTGCCAGCAGCCCGAACCCGGGGGCGGGGGGGATAACCCAGTACTTC; CDR3aa: CASSPNPGAGGITQYF
abundance: -; d_gene: -; v_gene: TRBV19; j_gene: TRBJ1-1; CDR3nt: TGTGCCAGTAGTATAGACAGGGTCGAAGCTTTCTTT; CDR3aa: CASSIDRVEAFF
abundance: once; d_gene: -; v_gene: TRBV28; j_gene: TRBJ1-5; CDR3nt: TGTGCCAGCAGGACAGGAAGGGATCAGCCCCAGCATTTT; CDR3aa: CASRTGRDQPQHF
abundance: -; d_gene: -; v_gene: TRBV6-6; j_gene: TRBJ1-4; CDR3nt: TGTGCCAGCAGTTACTCGGTTGAGGAGGAAGAAAAACTGTTTTTT; CDR3aa: CASSYSVEEEEKLFF
abundance: -; d_gene: -; v_gene: TRBV18; j_gene: TRBJ1-1; CDR3nt: TGTGCCAGCTCTCAGGTGGGGACTCTGAACACTGAAGCTTTCTTT; CDR3aa: CASSQVGTLNTEAFF
abundance: -; d_gene: TRBD1; v_gene: TRBV27; j_gene: TRBJ1-2; CDR3nt: TGTGCCAGCAGCCCGACAGGGGGCGGCTATGGCTACACCTTC; CDR3aa: CASSPTGGGYGYTF
abundance: few; d_gene: TRBD1; v_gene: TRBV4-2; j_gene: TRBJ1-2; CDR3nt: TGTGCCAGCAGCCAAGGGTGGGACAGGGTAGGCTACACCTTC; CDR3aa: CASSQGWDRVGYTF
abundance: -; d_gene: TRBD1; v_gene: TRBV5-4; j_gene: TRBJ2-5; CDR3nt: TGTGCCAGCAGCAGTCAGACAGGGGAGGCAGAGACCCAGTACTTC; CDR3aa: CASSSQTGEAETQYF
abundance: -; d_gene: TRBD1; v_gene: TRBV12-5; j_gene: TRBJ2-5; CDR3nt: TGTGCTAGTGCTACCGGGACAGTTCAAGAGACCCAGTACTTC; CDR3aa: CASATGTVQETQYF
abundance: -; d_gene: TRBD1; v_gene: TRBV10-2; j_gene: TRBJ2-1; CDR3nt: TGCGCCAGCAGAGACGGACAGGGACCGTACAATGAGCAGTTCTTC; CDR3aa: CASRDGQGPYNEQFF
abundance: -; d_gene: TRBD1; v_gene: TRBV7-8; j_gene: TRBJ1-6; CDR3nt: TGTGCCAGCAGCCCCACGGGACAGGTGCCTTCACCCCTCCACTTT; CDR3aa: CASSPTGQVPSPLHF
abundance: -; d_gene: TRBD1; v_gene: TRBV5-1; j_gene: TRBJ2-7; CDR3nt: TGCGCCAGCAGCTTGAATCCTACGGGACAGGTGACCTACGAGCAGTACTTC; CDR3aa: CASSLNPTGQVTYEQYF
abundance: -; d_gene: TRBD1; v_gene: TRBV27; j_gene: TRBJ2-7; CDR3nt: TGTGCCAGCAGTCCAAACCTCCGGACAGGGGCCTACGAGCAGTACTTC; CDR3aa: CASSPNLRTGAYEQYF
abundance: -; d_gene: -; v_gene: TRBV5-1; j_gene: TRBJ2-3; CDR3nt: TGCGCCAGCGGGGGGGCTGGAACAGATACGCAGTATTTT; CDR3aa: CASGGAGTDTQYF